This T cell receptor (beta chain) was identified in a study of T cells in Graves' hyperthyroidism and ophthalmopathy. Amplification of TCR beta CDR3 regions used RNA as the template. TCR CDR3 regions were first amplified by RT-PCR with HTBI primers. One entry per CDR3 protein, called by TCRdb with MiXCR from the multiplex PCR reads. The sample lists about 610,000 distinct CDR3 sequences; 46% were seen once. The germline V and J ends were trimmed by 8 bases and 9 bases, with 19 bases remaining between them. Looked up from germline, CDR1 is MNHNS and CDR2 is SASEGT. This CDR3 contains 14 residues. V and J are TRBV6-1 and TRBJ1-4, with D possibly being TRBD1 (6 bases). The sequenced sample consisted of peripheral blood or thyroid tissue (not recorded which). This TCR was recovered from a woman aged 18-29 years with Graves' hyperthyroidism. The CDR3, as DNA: TGTGCCAGCCCTCCGGGGGCATGGGGGCAAAAACTGTTTTTT. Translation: CASPPGAWGQKLFF.